This T cell receptor (beta chain) comes out of a study of shared clonotypes between healthy human individuals. Findings and limits, study-wide: Clonotype sharing across a few donors was observed for roughly 5% of naive CD4 clonotypes.

CD45RO-negative, CCR7-positively selected cells formed the naive CD8 fraction, excluding terminally differentiated effector memory CD45RA+ cells. The length of the CDR3 is 15 residues. Trimming took off 3 bases at V and 2 bases at J, with 11 bases between the two ends. CDR1 and CDR2 from the germline V gene are MNHEY and SMNVEV (reference sequence). For every subset, genomic DNA was evenly distributed across several immunoSEQ plates. Some clones are missing from TCRdb's copy, which holds only in-frame ones; the method was immunoSEQ multiplex PCR. This sample has about 2 million clones, with approximately 94% found just once. Comment on this clone: Its antigen is still unknown.

The gene calls are TRBV27 and TRBJ2-4; D not resolved. The TCR comes from a man aged 18 to 30 in good health. The sample comprised naive CD8+ T cells sorted from blood. CDR3: CASSFLYSTKNIQYF. The CDR3, as DNA: TGTGCCAGCAGTTTTCTCTATTCCACCAAAAACATTCAGTACTTC.